This TCR beta chain was obtained from a study of control samples from healthy donors and cancer patients. Repertoires were generated with immunoSEQ multiplex PCR, while TCRdb's copy carries only in-frame clones and drops some. The sample lists 150,000 to 200,000 clones, over 85% seen once, with 9.5% to 15% in the top ten. The receptor's source is a man aged 25-45 years in good health. Sequences were obtained from blood.

The CDR3 sequence is CASSIGGSQETQYF. CDR3 in DNA: TGTGCCAGTAGTATAGGAGGCAGCCAAGAGACCCAGTACTTC. The chain combines TRBV19 with TRBJ2-5; no clear D. The CDR3 runs 14 residues. With 1 base removed from V and 1 base from J, the gap between germline ends came to 7 bases. Germline V CDR1 and CDR2: LNHDA, SQIVND (reference sequence).